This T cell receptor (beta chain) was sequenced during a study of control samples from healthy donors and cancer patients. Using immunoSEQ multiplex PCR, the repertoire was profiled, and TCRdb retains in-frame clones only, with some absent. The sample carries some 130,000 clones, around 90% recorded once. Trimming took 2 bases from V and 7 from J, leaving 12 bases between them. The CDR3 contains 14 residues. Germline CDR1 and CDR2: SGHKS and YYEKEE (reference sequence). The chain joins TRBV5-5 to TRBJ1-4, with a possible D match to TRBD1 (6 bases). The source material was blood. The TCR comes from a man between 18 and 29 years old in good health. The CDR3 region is CASSFDKGGEKLFF. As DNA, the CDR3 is TGTGCCAGCAGCTTTGACAAGGGGGGTGAAAAACTGTTTTTT.